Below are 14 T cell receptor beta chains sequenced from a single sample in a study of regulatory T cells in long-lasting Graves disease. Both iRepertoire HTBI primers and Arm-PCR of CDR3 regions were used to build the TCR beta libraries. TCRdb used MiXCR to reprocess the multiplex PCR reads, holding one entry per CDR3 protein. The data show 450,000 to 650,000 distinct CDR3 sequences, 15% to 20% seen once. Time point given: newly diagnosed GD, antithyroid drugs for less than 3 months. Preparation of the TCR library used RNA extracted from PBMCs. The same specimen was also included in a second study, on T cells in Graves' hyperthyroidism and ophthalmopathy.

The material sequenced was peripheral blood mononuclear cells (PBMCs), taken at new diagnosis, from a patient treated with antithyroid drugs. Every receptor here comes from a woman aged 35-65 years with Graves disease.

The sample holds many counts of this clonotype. This CDR3 reads CASSQTHGTSGYGNYGYTF. CDR3 coding DNA: TGTGCCAGCAGCCAAACACACGGGACATCCGGGTATGGAAACTATGGCTACACCTTC. The chain recombines TRBV3-1 with TRBJ1-2; perhaps TRBD1 as D (6 bases). Germline V gene lookup returns CDR1 LGHDT and CDR2 YNNKEL (reference sequence). Trimming cost V 2 bases and J 2 bases, with 24 bases left between them. This CDR3 comprises 19 residues.

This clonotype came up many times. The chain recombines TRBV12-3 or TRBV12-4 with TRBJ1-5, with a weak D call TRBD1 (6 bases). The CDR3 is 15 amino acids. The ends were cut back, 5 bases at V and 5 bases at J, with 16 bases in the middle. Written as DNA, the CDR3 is TGTGCCAGCAGTCTAAACAGGGCGGGGGATCAGCCCCAGCATTTT. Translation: CASSLNRAGDQPQHF.

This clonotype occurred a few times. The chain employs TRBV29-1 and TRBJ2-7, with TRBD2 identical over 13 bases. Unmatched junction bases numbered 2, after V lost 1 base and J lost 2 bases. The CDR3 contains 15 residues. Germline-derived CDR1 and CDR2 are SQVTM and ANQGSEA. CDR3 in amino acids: CSVEGLAGGTYEQYF. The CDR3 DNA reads TGCAGCGTTGAAGGACTAGCGGGGGGTACCTACGAGCAGTACTTC.

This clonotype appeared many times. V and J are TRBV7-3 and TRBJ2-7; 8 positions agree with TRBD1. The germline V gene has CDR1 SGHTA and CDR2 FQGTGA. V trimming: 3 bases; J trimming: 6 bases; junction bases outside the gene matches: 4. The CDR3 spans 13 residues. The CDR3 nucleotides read TGTGCCAGCAGCTTGGACAGGGAGAGCGAGCAGTACTTC. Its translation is CASSLDRESEQYF. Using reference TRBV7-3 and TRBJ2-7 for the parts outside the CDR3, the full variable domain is GAGVSQTPSNKVTEKGKYVELRCDPISGHTALYWYRQSLGQGPEFLIYFQGTGAADDSGLPNDRFFAVRPEGSVSTLKIQRTERGDSAVYLCASSLDRESEQYFGPGTRLTVT.

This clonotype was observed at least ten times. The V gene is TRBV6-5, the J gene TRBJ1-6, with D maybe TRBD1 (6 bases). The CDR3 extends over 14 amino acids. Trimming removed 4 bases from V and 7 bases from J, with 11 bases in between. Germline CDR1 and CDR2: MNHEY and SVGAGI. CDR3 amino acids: CASSFTGLNSPLHF. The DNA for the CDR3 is TGTGCCAGCAGTTTCACAGGGCTGAATTCACCCCTCCACTTT.

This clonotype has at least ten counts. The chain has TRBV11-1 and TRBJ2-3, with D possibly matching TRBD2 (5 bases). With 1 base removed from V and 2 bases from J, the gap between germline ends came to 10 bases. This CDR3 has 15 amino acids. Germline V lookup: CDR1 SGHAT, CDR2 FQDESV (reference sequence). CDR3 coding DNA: TGTGCCAGCAGCTTAGGAACCCGGGACACAGATACGCAGTATTTT. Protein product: CASSLGTRDTDTQYF.

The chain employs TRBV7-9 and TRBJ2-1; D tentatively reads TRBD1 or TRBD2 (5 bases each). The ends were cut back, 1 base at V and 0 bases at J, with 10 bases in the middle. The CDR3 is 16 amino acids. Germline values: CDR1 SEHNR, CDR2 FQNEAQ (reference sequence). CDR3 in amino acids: CASSLVPGPSYNEQFF. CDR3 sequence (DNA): TGTGCCAGCAGCTTAGTACCGGGGCCCTCCTACAATGAGCAGTTCTTC.

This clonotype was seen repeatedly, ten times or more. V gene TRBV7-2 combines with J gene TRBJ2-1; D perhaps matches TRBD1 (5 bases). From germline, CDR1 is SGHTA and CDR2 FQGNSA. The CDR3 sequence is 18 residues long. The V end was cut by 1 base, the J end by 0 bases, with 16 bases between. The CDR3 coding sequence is TGTGCCAGCAGCTTAGGAGGACGGCGGACAAGCTCCTACAATGAGCAGTTCTTC. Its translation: CASSLGGRRTSSYNEQFF.

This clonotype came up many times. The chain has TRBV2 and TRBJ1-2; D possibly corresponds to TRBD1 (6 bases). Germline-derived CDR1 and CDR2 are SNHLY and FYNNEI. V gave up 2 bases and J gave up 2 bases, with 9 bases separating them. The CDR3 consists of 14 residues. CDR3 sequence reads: CASSEPQGNYGYTF. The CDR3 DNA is TGTGCCAGCAGTGAACCTCAGGGGAACTATGGCTACACCTTC.

CDR3 nucleotides: TGTGCCAGCAGCTTCCCCCGGGAGGGACAGTCGGAGGAGCAGTACTTC. Translated, it gives CASSFPREGQSEEQYF. The chain uses TRBV7-8 and TRBJ2-7; a possible D gene is TRBD2 (8 bases). Trimming took 3 bases from V and 7 from J, leaving 22 bases between them. The germline V gene encodes CDR1 SGHVS and CDR2 FQNEAQ. The CDR3 loop spans 16 amino acids.

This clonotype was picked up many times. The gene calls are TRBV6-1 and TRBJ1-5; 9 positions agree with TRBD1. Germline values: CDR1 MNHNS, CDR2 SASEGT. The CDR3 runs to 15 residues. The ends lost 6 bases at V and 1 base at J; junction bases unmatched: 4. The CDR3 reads CASRTTGGSNQPQHF. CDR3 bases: TGTGCCAGCAGGACCACAGGGGGCAGCAATCAGCCCCAGCATTTT.

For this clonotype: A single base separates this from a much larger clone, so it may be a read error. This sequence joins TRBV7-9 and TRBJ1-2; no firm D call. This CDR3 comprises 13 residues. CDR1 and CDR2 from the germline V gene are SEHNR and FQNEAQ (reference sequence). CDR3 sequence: CASSLLSNCGYTF. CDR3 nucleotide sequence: TGTGCCAGCAGCCTCCTTTCAAACTGTGGCTACACCTTC.

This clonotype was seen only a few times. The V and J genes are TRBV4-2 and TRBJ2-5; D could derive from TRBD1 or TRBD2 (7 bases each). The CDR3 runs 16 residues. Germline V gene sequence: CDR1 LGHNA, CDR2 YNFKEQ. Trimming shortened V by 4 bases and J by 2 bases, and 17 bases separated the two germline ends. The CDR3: CASSLNGGTEQETQYF. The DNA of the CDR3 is TGTGCCAGCAGCCTTAACGGGGGGACAGAACAAGAGACCCAGTACTTC.

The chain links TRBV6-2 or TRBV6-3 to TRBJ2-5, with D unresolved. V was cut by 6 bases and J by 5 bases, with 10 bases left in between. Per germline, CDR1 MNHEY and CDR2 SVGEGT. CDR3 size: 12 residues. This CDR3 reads CASRTAGETQYF. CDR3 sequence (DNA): TGTGCCAGCAGGACCGCTGGGGAGACCCAGTACTTC.